A single sample is the source of the 20 T cell receptor beta chains below, sequenced in a study of T cell responses to AZD1222 COVID-19 vaccine. Produced via immunoSEQ multiplex PCR; TCRdb's table is partial and in-frame only. Of about 120,000 clones in the sample, 87% were seen once. Here the sequenced sample was peripheral blood, taken on day 0 of AZD1222 vaccination. The receptor set was obtained from an adult in good health.

V and J are TRBV12-3 or TRBV12-4 and TRBJ1-2; D remains ambiguous. With 1 base removed from V and 4 bases from J, the gap between germline ends came to 7 bases. The CDR3 runs to 13 residues. The CDR3 reads CASSLERTYGYTF. CDR3 sequence (DNA): TGTGCCAGCAGTTTAGAACGGACCTATGGCTACACCTTC.

The chain carries TRBV7-9 and TRBJ2-2, with D possibly being TRBD1 (5 bases). The V and J ends lost 10 bases and 7 bases respectively, with 22 bases between them. The germline V gene has CDR1 SEHNR and CDR2 FQNEAQ (reference sequence). CDR3 size: 15 residues. CDR3 sequence reads: CANLLQGNLVGELFF. CDR3 DNA sequence: TGTGCCAACCTTCTCCAGGGTAATCTGGTCGGGGAGCTGTTTTTT.

The chain links TRBV19 to TRBJ1-5; possibly TRBD1 for D (6 bases). From germline, CDR1 is LNHDA and CDR2 SQIVND (reference sequence). This CDR3 is 15 amino acids long. Trimming cost V 1 base and J 6 bases, with 13 bases left between them. The CDR3 DNA is TGTGCCAGTAGTATAGGTACGGGGGCGGCTCAGCCCCAGCATTTT. It codes for CASSIGTGAAQPQHF.

The chain is built from TRBV16 and TRBJ1-1; D is possibly TRBD1 (5 bases). Between the trimmed V and J ends, which lost 0 bases and 8 bases, there was a span of 10 bases. Germline CDR1 is KGHSY and CDR2 is FQNENV. CDR3 length equals 13 residues. The CDR3: CASSQSARGEAFF. In DNA, the CDR3 is TGTGCCAGCAGCCAATCTGCCCGGGGGGAAGCTTTCTTT. Based on the CDR3 plus reference TRBV16 and TRBJ1-1, the full variable domain is GEEVAQTPKHLVRGEGQKAKLYCAPIKGHSYVFWYQQVLKNEFKFLISFQNENVFDETGMPKERFSAKCLPNSPCSLEIQATKLEDSAVYFCASSQSARGEAFFGQGTRLTVV.

The chain combines TRBV25-1 with TRBJ2-1, with 9 positions matching TRBD1. With V trimmed by 6 bases and J by 6 bases, 9 bases remained unmatched. This CDR3 contains 15 residues. Germline CDR1 is MGHDK and CDR2 is SYGVNS. In nucleotides, the CDR3 is TGTGCCAGCAGGGGAGTAGGACAGGGGATCAATGAGCAGTTCTTC. Translation gives CASRGVGQGINEQFF.

V is TRBV4-3 and J is TRBJ2-1; 7 bases map to TRBD2. The CDR3 extends over 17 amino acids. With V trimmed by 1 base and J by 4 bases, 10 bases remained unmatched. CDR1 and CDR2 from the germline V gene are LGHNA and YSLEER. This CDR3 reads CASSQGLWRGRYNEQFF. In DNA, the CDR3 is TGCGCCAGCAGCCAAGGATTGTGGCGGGGGAGATACAATGAGCAGTTCTTC.

V usage is TRBV6-5 and J usage is TRBJ2-7; tentatively, D is TRBD2 (5 bases). Germline CDR1 reads MNHEY; CDR2 reads SVGAGI. The CDR3 runs 11 residues. Trimming left V 6 bases short and J 6 bases short, with 9 bases between. The CDR3 nucleotides read TGTGCCAGCAGAAGTGGGAGCGAGCAGTACTTC. It translates to CASRSGSEQYF.

The chain has TRBV2 and TRBJ2-7; 7 bases map to TRBD1. This CDR3 region has 14 residues. Per the germline V gene, CDR1 is SNHLY and CDR2 is FYNNEI. With V trimmed by 6 bases and J by 6 bases, 11 bases remained unmatched. This CDR3 is CASRPGQRSGEQYF. In DNA form, the CDR3 reads TGTGCCAGCAGGCCGGGACAGAGATCAGGCGAGCAGTACTTC.

The CDR3 loop reads CASSRRQPNSNEQFF. In DNA form, the CDR3 reads TGTGCCAGCAGCCGCCGGCAGCCCAATAGCAATGAGCAGTTCTTC. The V gene is TRBV3-1 (or the pseudogene TRBV3-2), the J gene TRBJ2-1, with unresolved D. The germline V gene has CDR1 LGHDT and CDR2 YNNKEL (reference sequence). The CDR3 totals 15 residues. The V end was cut by 4 bases, the J end by 6 bases, with 16 bases between.

This clone was detected a few times. The chain employs TRBV3-1 (or the pseudogene TRBV3-2) and TRBJ1-3; no firm D call. Per the germline V gene, CDR1 is LGHDT and CDR2 is YNNKEL (reference sequence). The germline V and J ends were trimmed by 2 bases and 1 base, with 0 bases remaining between them. This CDR3 is built from 12 residues. CDR3 amino acids: CASSQSGNTIYF. DNA of the CDR3: TGTGCCAGCAGCCAATCTGGAAACACCATATATTTT.

The rearrangement links TRBV6-2 or TRBV6-3 to TRBJ2-3; D unresolved. Germline CDR1 and CDR2: MNHEY and SVGEGT. The V end was cut by 2 bases, the J end by 12 bases, with 9 bases between. The CDR3 has 11 amino acids. The CDR3 DNA is TGTGCCAGCAGTTACGGGCGAGATCAGTATTTT. This codes for CASSYGRDQYF.

The rearrangement joins TRBV2 to TRBJ1-2; D possibly corresponds to TRBD1 (5 bases). The CDR3 contains 16 residues. Germline lookup yields CDR1 SNHLY and CDR2 FYNNEI. Trimming removed 2 bases from V and 4 bases from J, with 17 bases in between. CDR3 nucleotides: TGTGCCAGCAGTGAATATAGGAGGGGTAGGGGCTATGGCTACACCTTC. This gives the protein CASSEYRRGRGYGYTF. The variable domain in full, completed from reference TRBV2 and TRBJ1-2, reads EPEVTQTPSHQVTQMGQEVILRCVPISNHLYFYWYRQILGQKVEFLVSFYNNEISEKSEIFDDQFSVERPDGSNFTLKIRSTKLEDSAMYFCASSEYRRGRGYGYTFGSGTRLTVV.

This clone was detected once. The chain links TRBV19 to TRBJ1-2; D remains ambiguous. The V end lost 7 bases, the J end lost 5 bases, and 14 bases lay between the germline ends. Germline CDR1 reads LNHDA; CDR2 reads SQIVND (reference sequence). The CDR3 has 13 amino acids. CDR3 nucleotide sequence: TGTGCCAGTAATCGCCAAGTTGGGTATGGCTACACCTTC. Amino acids: CASNRQVGYGYTF.

The chain links TRBV5-6 to TRBJ1-2, with no clear D. This CDR3 spans 15 amino acids. V shed 4 bases and J shed 5 bases, with 18 bases lying between them. From germline, CDR1 is SGHDT and CDR2 YYEEEE. The CDR3 loop is CASSTREGLGYGYTF. In DNA, the CDR3 is TGTGCCAGCAGCACCCGGGAGGGTTTGGGGTATGGCTACACCTTC.

This clone was seen a single time. This chain uses TRBV27 with TRBJ1-6; D ambiguous. V was pared by 3 bases and J by 7 bases, with 7 bases between. This CDR3 has 13 amino acids. CDR1 is MNHEY and CDR2 is SMNVEV in the germline V gene (reference sequence). CDR3 in DNA: TGTGCCAGCAGTTTTATAGAGAATTCACCCCTCCACTTT. Translated: CASSFIENSPLHF.

The V and J genes are TRBV11-2 and TRBJ1-4; the D is unclear. Germline values: CDR1 SGHAT, CDR2 FQNNGV. The ends were cut back, 3 bases at V and 8 bases at J, with 16 bases in the middle. The CDR3 loop spans 15 amino acids. The CDR3 loop reads CASSFRATLGEKLFF. CDR3 in DNA: TGTGCCAGCAGCTTTCGGGCAACCCTGGGCGAAAAACTGTTTTTT.

The sample holds one count of this clone. The chain has TRBV6-5 and TRBJ2-4; D is perhaps TRBD1 (5 bases). This CDR3 spans 12 amino acids. With 7 bases removed from V and 6 bases from J, the gap between germline ends came to 10 bases. CDR1 is MNHEY and CDR2 is SVGAGI in the germline V gene. Written as DNA, the CDR3 is TGTGCCAGCACGTCTGACAGAAACATTCAGTACTTC. As protein: CASTSDRNIQYF.

CDR3 residues: CASSGGDNEQFF. The CDR3 DNA follows: TGTGCCAGCTCCGGGGGAGACAATGAGCAGTTCTTC. The chain combines TRBV7-2 with TRBJ2-1; tentative D call: TRBD2 (6 bases). CDR3 size: 12 residues. The germline V gene has CDR1 SGHTA and CDR2 FQGNSA. Trimming pared 8 bases from V and 5 bases from J, leaving 10 bases between. The full variable domain, its missing parts supplied by reference TRBV7-2 and TRBJ2-1, is GAGVSQSPSNKVTEKGKDVELRCDPISGHTALYWYRQSLGQGLEFLIYFQGNSAPDKSGLPSDRFSAERTGGSVSTLTIQRTQQEDSAVYLCASSGGDNEQFFGPGTRLTVL.

Only one count was recorded for this clone. This sequence joins TRBV6-2 or TRBV6-3 and TRBJ2-2; D not certain. The V end lost 5 bases, the J end lost 6 bases, and 7 bases lay between the germline ends. This CDR3 is 12 amino acids long. Germline-derived CDR1 and CDR2 are MNHEY and SVGEGT. The CDR3 nucleotides read TGTGCCAGCAGTCGACCCCCCGGGGAGCTGTTTTTT. Translating it yields CASSRPPGELFF.

This sequence joins TRBV2 and TRBJ2-4; the D gene is possibly TRBD2 (6 bases). CDR3 length: 16 residues. The germline V and J ends were trimmed by 6 bases and 6 bases, with 21 bases remaining between them. Looked up from germline, CDR1 is SNHLY and CDR2 is FYNNEI. The CDR3: CASSGVGRGSVNIQYF. In DNA form, the CDR3 reads TGTGCCAGCAGCGGGGTAGGGCGGGGTTCGGTAAACATTCAGTACTTC.